This T cell receptor beta chain was captured in a study of T-cell reconstitution after alpha-beta-depleted transplantation in children. V was pared by 6 bases and J by 2 bases, with 1 base of the junction left unmatched. This CDR3 is built from 14 residues. Unique molecular identifiers were incorporated during preparation of the TCRbeta library. Using its own MiXCR run on the PCR reads, TCRdb lists one record per CDR3 protein. The table lists hundreds of thousands of distinct CDR3 sequences, around 20% of them singletons. The chain recombines TRBV12-3 or TRBV12-4 with TRBJ2-7, with 13 bases fitting TRBD2. The sequencing used PBMCs from the stem cell graft donor, collected from the stem cell graft. This clonotype originated in a human donor who donated a stem cell graft to a child with acute lymphoblastic leukemia. The CDR3 loop is CASRGTSGTYEQYF. DNA for the CDR3: TGTGCCAGCAGGGGGACTAGCGGGACCTACGAGCAGTACTTC.